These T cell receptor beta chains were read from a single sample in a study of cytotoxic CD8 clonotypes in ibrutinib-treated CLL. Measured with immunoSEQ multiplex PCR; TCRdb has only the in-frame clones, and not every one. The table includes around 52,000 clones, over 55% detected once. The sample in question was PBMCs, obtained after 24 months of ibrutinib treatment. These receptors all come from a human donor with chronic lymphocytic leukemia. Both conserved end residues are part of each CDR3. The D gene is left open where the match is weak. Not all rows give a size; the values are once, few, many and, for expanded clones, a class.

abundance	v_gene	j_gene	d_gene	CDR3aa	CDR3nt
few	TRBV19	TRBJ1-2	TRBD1	CASTGGIGYTF	TGTGCCAGTACAGGGGGTATTGGCTACACCTTC
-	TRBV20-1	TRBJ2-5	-	CSASGQETQYF	TGCAGTGCTAGCGGCCAAGAGACCCAGTACTTC
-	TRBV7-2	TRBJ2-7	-	CASSLQAGYYEQYF	TGTGCCAGCAGCTTACAGGCAGGATACTACGAGCAGTACTTC
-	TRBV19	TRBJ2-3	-	CASRLVPTDTQYF	TGTGCCAGTCGGTTAGTTCCCACAGATACGCAGTATTTT
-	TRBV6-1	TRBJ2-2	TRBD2	CASSGLAAANTGELFF	TGTGCCAGCAGTGGACTAGCGGCTGCGAACACCGGGGAGCTGTTTTTT
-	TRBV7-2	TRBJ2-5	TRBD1	CASSSGTGGAETQYF	TGTGCCAGCAGCTCCGGAACAGGGGGCGCAGAGACCCAGTACTTC
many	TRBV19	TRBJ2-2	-	CASSIATGSWAGELFF	TGTGCCAGTAGTATAGCGACGGGGTCTTGGGCCGGGGAGCTGTTTTTT
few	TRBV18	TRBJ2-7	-	CASSPGGEQYF	TGTGCCAGCTCACCGGGCGGCGAGCAGTACTTC
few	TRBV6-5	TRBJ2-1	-	CASSYRLASNEQFF	TGTGCCAGCAGTTACCGGCTAGCTTCCAATGAGCAGTTCTTC
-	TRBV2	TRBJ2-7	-	CASNEDPLGEQYF	TGTGCCAGCAATGAGGACCCGCTGGGGGAGCAGTACTTC
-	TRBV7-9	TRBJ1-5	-	CASSPFTGFNQPQHF	TGTGCCAGCAGTCCCTTTACAGGGTTCAATCAGCCCCAGCATTTT
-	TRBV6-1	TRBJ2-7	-	CASSTKIDSEQYF	TGTGCCAGCAGTACCAAAATTGACAGTGAGCAGTACTTC
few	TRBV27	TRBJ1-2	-	CASSGLRDGYTF	TGTGCCAGCAGCGGGTTGAGGGATGGCTACACCTTC
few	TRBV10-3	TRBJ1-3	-	CAISAVSGNTIYF	TGTGCCATCTCAGCGGTTTCTGGAAACACCATATATTTT
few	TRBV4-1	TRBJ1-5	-	CASSPSTVRRDQPQHF	TGCGCCAGCAGCCCTAGCACTGTAAGGCGGGATCAGCCCCAGCATTTT
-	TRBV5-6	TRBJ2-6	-	CASSFEFSGANVLTF	TGTGCCAGCAGCTTTGAATTCTCTGGGGCCAACGTCCTGACTTTC
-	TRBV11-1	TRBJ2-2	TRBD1	CASGIQGAVGELFF	TGTGCCAGCGGGATACAGGGGGCGGTCGGGGAGCTGTTTTTT
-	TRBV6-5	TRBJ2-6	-	CASSTTTGFANVLTF	TGTGCCAGCAGTACGACGACGGGATTTGCCAACGTCCTGACTTTC
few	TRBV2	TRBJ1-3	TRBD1	CASRQGPNTIYF	TGTGCCAGCCGACAGGGGCCAAACACCATATATTTT
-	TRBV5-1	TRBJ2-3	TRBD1	CASSSAGTGDQSSSGTQYF	TGCGCCAGCAGCTCCGCCGGGACAGGGGACCAATCTAGCAGTGGTACGCAGTATTTT
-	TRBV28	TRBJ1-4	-	CASSSFPSSVLKSEKLFF	TGTGCCAGCAGTTCGTTTCCATCCTCGGTCTTAAAAAGTGAAAAACTGTTTTTT
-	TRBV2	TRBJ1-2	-	CASSLSSGYGYTF	TGTGCCAGCAGTCTTTCCAGCGGCTATGGCTACACCTTC
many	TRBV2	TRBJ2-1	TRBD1	CASSETQDRAMFF	TGTGCCAGCAGTGAAACCCAGGACAGGGCTATGTTCTTC
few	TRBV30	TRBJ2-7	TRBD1	CAWEDRGAYEQYF	TGTGCCTGGGAGGACAGGGGGGCCTACGAGCAGTACTTC
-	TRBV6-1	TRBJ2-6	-	CASREALRANVLTF	TGTGCCAGCAGGGAGGCACTTAGGGCCAACGTCCTGACTTTC
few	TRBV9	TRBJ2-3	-	CASSATGTTDTQYF	TGTGCCAGCAGCGCCACCGGAACCACAGATACGCAGTATTTT
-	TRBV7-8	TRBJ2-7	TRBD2	CASSRGLAGDPLSYEQYF	TGTGCCAGCAGCCGCGGACTAGCGGGAGACCCCCTCTCCTACGAGCAGTACTTC
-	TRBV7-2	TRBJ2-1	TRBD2	CASSFYSGGFYNEQFF	TGTGCCAGCAGTTTCTATAGCGGGGGGTTTTACAATGAGCAGTTCTTC
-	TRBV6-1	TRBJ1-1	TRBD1	CASSVGQGYMNTEAFF	TGTGCCAGCAGTGTAGGACAGGGTTACATGAACACTGAAGCTTTCTTT
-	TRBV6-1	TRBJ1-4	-	CAISDGRGKNNEKLFF	TGTGCCATCAGTGATGGTCGGGGAAAAAACAATGAAAAACTGTTTTTT
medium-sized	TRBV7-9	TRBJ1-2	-	CASSLAHRANYGYTF	TGTGCCAGCAGCTTAGCCCACAGAGCCAACTATGGCTACACCTTC
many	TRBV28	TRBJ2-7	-	CASQVSSYEQYF	TGTGCCAGCCAGGTCAGCTCCTACGAGCAGTACTTC
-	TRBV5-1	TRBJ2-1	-	CASSLNGGSYNEQFF	TGCGCCAGCAGCTTGAACGGGGGCTCCTACAATGAGCAGTTCTTC
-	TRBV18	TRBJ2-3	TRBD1	CASSDRGGSTDTQYF	TGTGCCAGCTCAGACAGGGGTGGTAGCACAGATACGCAGTATTTT
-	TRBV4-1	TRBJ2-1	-	CASSQMGATGTEQFF	TGCGCCAGCAGCCAGATGGGCGCCACCGGGACCGAGCAGTTCTTC
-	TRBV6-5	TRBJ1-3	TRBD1	CAIRDSSGNTIYF	TGTGCCATCAGGGACAGCTCTGGAAACACCATATATTTT
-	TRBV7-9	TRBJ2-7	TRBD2	CASNSGGGNYEQYF	TGTGCCAGCAACTCTGGGGGGGGAAACTACGAGCAGTACTTC
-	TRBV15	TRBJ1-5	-	CATSRVWGQPQHF	TGTGCCACCAGCAGAGTTTGGGGTCAGCCCCAGCATTTT
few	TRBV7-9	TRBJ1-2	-	CASSLGGSYGYTF	TGTGCCAGCAGCTTAGGAGGTTCCTATGGCTACACCTTC
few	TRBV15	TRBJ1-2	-	CATSTAPTYGYTF	TGTGCCACCAGCACAGCACCAACCTATGGCTACACCTTC
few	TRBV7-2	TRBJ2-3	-	CASSFGGTDTQYF	TGTGCCAGCAGCTTTGGCGGCACAGATACGCAGTATTTT
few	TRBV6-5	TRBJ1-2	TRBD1	CASRPMDRLNYGYTF	TGTGCCAGCAGACCAATGGACAGGCTTAACTATGGCTACACCTTC
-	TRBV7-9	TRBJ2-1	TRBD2	CASSLVSLAGTYNEQFF	TGTGCCAGCAGCTTAGTCTCGCTAGCGGGGACCTACAATGAGCAGTTCTTC
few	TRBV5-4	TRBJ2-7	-	CASNPQDAYEQYF	TGCGCCAGCAATCCCCAGGATGCCTACGAGCAGTACTTC
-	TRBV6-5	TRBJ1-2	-	CASRVGRGAQNGYTF	TGTGCCAGCCGAGTTGGCAGGGGCGCCCAAAATGGCTACACCTTC
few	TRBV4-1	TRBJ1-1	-	CASSHHDRPSTEAFF	TGCGCCAGCAGCCATCACGACAGGCCCTCCACTGAAGCTTTCTTT
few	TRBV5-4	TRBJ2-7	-	CASSPADSLGEQYF	TGTGCCAGCAGCCCGGCGGACAGTTTGGGTGAGCAGTACTTC
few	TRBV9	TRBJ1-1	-	CASSVGLGGEAFF	TGTGCCAGCAGCGTAGGATTAGGGGGTGAAGCTTTCTTT
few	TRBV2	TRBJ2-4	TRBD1	CASSLGQATTKNIQYF	TGTGCCAGCAGTCTGGGACAGGCAACGACCAAAAACATTCAGTACTTC
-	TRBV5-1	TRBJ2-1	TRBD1	CASSQGDWYNEQFF	TGCGCCAGCAGCCAGGGGGATTGGTACAATGAGCAGTTCTTC
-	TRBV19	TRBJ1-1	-	CASSSQGNTEAFF	TGTGCCAGTAGTTCACAGGGGAACACTGAAGCTTTCTTT
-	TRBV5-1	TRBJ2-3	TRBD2	CASSLGTSGRGTDTQYF	TGCGCCAGCAGCTTGGGGACTAGCGGGAGGGGCACAGATACGCAGTATTTT